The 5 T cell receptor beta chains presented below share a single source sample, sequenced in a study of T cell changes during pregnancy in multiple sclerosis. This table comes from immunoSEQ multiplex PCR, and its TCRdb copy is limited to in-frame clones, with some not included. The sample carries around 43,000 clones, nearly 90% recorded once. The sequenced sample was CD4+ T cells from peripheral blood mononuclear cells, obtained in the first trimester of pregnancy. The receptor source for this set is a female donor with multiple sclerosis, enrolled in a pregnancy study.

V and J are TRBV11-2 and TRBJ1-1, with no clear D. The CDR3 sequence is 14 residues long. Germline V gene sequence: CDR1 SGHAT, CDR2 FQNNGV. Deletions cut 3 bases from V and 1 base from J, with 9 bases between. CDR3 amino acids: CASSFGQTNTEAFF. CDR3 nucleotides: TGTGCCAGCAGCTTTGGGCAGACGAACACTGAAGCTTTCTTT. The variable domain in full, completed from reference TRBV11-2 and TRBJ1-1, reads EAGVAQSPRYKIIEKRQSVAFWCNPISGHATLYWYQQILGQGPKLLIQFQNNGVVDDSQLPKDRFSAERLKGVDSTLKIQPAKLEDSAVYLCASSFGQTNTEAFFGQGTRLTVV.

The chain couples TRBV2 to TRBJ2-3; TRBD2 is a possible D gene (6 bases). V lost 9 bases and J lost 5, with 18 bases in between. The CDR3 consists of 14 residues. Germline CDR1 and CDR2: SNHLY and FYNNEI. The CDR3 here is CARTGPLGGDTQYF. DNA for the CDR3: TGTGCCAGAACCGGGCCATTGGGGGGAGATACGCAGTATTTT.

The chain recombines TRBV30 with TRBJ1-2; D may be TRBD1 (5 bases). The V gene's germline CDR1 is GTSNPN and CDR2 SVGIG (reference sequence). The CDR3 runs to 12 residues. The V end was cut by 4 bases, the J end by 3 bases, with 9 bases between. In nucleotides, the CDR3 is TGTGCCTGGACGGGGGTGCACTATGGCTACACCTTC. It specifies CAWTGVHYGYTF.

In DNA form, the CDR3 reads TGTGCCAGCAGTTTAAAATCCAGGAACACTGAAGCTTTCTTT. Amino acid sequence: CASSLKSRNTEAFF. This chain connects TRBV28 to TRBJ1-1; D remains ambiguous. The CDR3 totals 14 residues. Trimming cost V 2 bases and J 1 base, with 8 bases left between them. Germline values: CDR1 MDHEN, CDR2 SYDVKM.

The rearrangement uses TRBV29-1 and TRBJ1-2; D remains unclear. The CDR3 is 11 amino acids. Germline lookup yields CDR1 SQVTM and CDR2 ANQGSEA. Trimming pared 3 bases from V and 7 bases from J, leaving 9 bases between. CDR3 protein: CSVDGGGGYTF. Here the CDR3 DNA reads TGCAGCGTTGACGGAGGCGGTGGCTACACCTTC.